This paragraph reports one T cell receptor (beta chain). Among participants with HIV, every one received treatment in the United States. Every specimen held between about 0.9-11 million cryopreserved PBMC. These were thawed and washed before DNA extraction. CDR3 length: 14 amino acids. Per germline, CDR1 SGHNT and CDR2 YENEEA. V was clipped by 1 base and J by 7 bases, with 10 bases between them. The data stem from a study of long-term antiretroviral therapy in people with HIV. It was version v3.0 of the immunoSEQ assay that was run at survey level. Some clones are missing from TCRdb's copy, which holds only in-frame ones; the method was immunoSEQ multiplex PCR. The sample records some 26,000 clones, around three quarters being singletons.

The clonotype originates from a woman in her 40s with HIV. The input for sequencing was unsorted PBMCs, taken 1.1 years before starting antiretroviral therapy. The chain couples TRBV11-3 to TRBJ2-2; a weak D match, TRBD2 (5 bases). CDR3 in amino acids: CASSLVEGGGELFF. The CDR3 region has the DNA TGTGCCAGCAGCTTAGTCGAGGGTGGCGGGGAGCTGTTTTTT.